This T cell receptor (beta chain) was observed in a study of T cells in Graves' hyperthyroidism and ophthalmopathy. Patients counted as stable if ophthalmopathy did not develop within 18 months. Patients showing uncontrolled infection, other autoimmune disease, pregnancy or lactation were ineligible. Diagnoses rested on clinical symptoms, serum thyroxine and TRAb, thyroid ultrasound and orbital computed tomography. Amplification of TCR beta CDR3 regions used RNA as the template. Primed by the HTBI set, a first-round RT-PCR was run on the TCR CDR3. TCRdb itself ran the multiplex PCR reads through MiXCR, one entry per CDR3 protein. The data show a few hundred thousand distinct CDR3 sequences, with roughly 46% seen just once and around 7.7% held by the top ten. The CDR3 length is 20 residues. V lost 0 bases, J lost 5 bases, and 14 bases stayed unmatched. The V gene's germline CDR1 is SGHAT and CDR2 FQDESV (reference sequence).

The chain joins TRBV11-1 to TRBJ2-5; 14 nucleotides align to TRBD2. The clonotype comes from a woman aged 18-30 years with Graves' hyperthyroidism. The sequenced material came from peripheral blood or thyroid tissue (not recorded which). Written as DNA, the CDR3 is TGTGCCAGCAGCTTAGCCCTGGGACTAGCGGGAGTGAGGTCCAATGAGACCCAGTACTTC. Amino acids: CASSLALGLAGVRSNETQYF. The full variable domain, in which reference TRBV11-1 and TRBJ2-5 provide the parts outside the CDR3, is EAEVAQSPRYKITEKSQAVAFWCDPISGHATLYWYRQILGQGPELLVQFQDESVVDDSQLPKDRFSAERLKGVDSTLKIQPAELGDSAMYLCASSLALGLAGVRSNETQYFGPGTRLLVL.